This T cell receptor (beta chain) comes out of a study of cytomegalovirus exposure and HLA in healthy donors (TCRdb year 2017). About the investigation overall: According to an earlier analysis of a few hundred of the donors, some 180 million T cells yielded some 110 million unique TCR beta sequences and around 280 Gb of sequence data. An early release covering over 500 HLA-typed donors comprised approximately 300 gigabases of sequencing data and approximately 85 million unique TCR sequences. Of the roughly 400 genotyped donors, roughly 85% fell in the genetic ancestry cluster associated with self-reported Caucasian donors. The study aimed to test whether cataloging public T cell receptors could reveal signatures of past pathogen exposure. The study used immunosequencing to profile the T cell repertoires of approximately 690 subjects and linked those repertoires to cytomegalovirus serostatus. A separate validation cohort of 100 to 150 different subjects was used in addition to the roughly 720-subject first cohort. To predict cytomegalovirus infection status, the study combined high-throughput TCR immunosequencing, statistical association of individual TCRs with disease status, and machine learning. In a later analysis, previously published TCR beta repertoires from more than 500 donors were re-analyzed and high-resolution HLA genotyping was added so that TCR occurrence patterns could be studied. In the later analysis, no new phenotypic data were used to find candidate immune exposures; instead, reliance was placed on TCR beta sequences and their occurrence across donors. An earlier analysis of 587 of the donors used high-throughput TCR beta sequencing to judge whether each TCR beta V gene segment behaved as functional or pseudogenic. Donor age, sex, ethnicity and CMV serostatus were compiled alongside the repertoire data. Genome-wide SNP genotypes for about 65% of the 666 donors were used in a later genetic analysis, which treated that subset as a discovery cohort. Every repertoire in the discovery cohort had been generated on one and the same sequencing platform. HLA typing included class I and class II loci at four-digit resolution. The number of donors typed differed by locus, with 629-630 for A, B, C, DRB1 and DQB1, around 500 for DQA1, some 570 for DPA1, and around 450 for DPB1. Because of strong linkage in the cohort, four or five DR-DQ haplotypes were treated as single units for association and clustering. Among 300 to 500 genotyped donors of the cohort, an average of roughly 230,000 unique TCR beta nucleotide sequences was sequenced per donor, of which about 19% were non-productive.

This clone appeared a few times. The antigen it binds to is not known. No much larger clone exists at a distance of one base, and base qualities are not known. The germline V gene supplies CDR1 SGDLS and CDR2 YYNGEE. The CDR3 goes from the cysteine to the phenylalanine over 15 residues. Left in the record is the CDR3 DNA by itself, 45 bases read in frame from the first base. Between the V and J ends, shortened by 0 bases and 0 bases respectively, the junction contains 9 bases. The library was obtained by the immunoSEQ multiplex PCR assay. The multiplex PCR relied on a mix of 60 forward primers for TCR Vbeta segments and 13 reverse primers for TCR Jbeta segments. The CDR3 region of rearranged TCR beta genes was amplified from genomic DNA with a multiplex PCR assay. The amplified TCR beta libraries were sequenced on the Illumina HiSeq System as 87-base-pair reads. The paper's data handling went like this. A later analysis counted approximately 76 million unique TCR beta chains across the 640 or so repertoires, and some 11 million of these chains were shared by at least two donors. Raw reads were error-corrected and collapsed into unique sequences with a nearest-neighbor algorithm that merged closely related sequences to remove PCR and sequencing errors. To assign V, D and J gene segments, CDR3 sequences were aligned to IMGT reference sequences. For a sequence to be retained, a match of at least six nucleotides was required to both a V gene segment and a J gene segment. Rearrangements were called productive when the CDR3 lacked stop codons and stayed in frame with V and J; all others were non-productive. Following IMGT convention, CDR3 was defined as the stretch from the second conserved V-encoded cysteine up to the conserved J-encoded phenylalanine. The earlier analysis of some 600 of the donors excluded sequences that lacked an unambiguous match to a single V gene segment. In an earlier analysis of approximately 500 of the donors, a V segment was called functional when productive rearrangements were above 56.7%, and segregating when the standard deviation between donors exceeded 5%. To diagnose cytomegalovirus status from the catalog of TCR beta chain sequences, a statistical classification framework was built. In a later analysis, TCR nucleotide sequences were compared against IMGT/GENE-DB human TR gene sequences so that V and J genes could be assigned. The TCRdist pipeline was used in a later analysis to assign CDR3 sequences and most-parsimonious VDJ recombination scenarios. In a later analysis, each TCR beta chain was defined by its CDR3 amino acid sequence together with its V-gene family, and reads lacking a unique V-gene family were excluded. A later analysis removed 592 highly shared, low-generation-probability nucleotide sequences to deal with suspected cross-contamination and a sequencing artifact. In a later analysis, a clonal expansion index for each public chain was calculated from normalized within-repertoire ranks of inferred template counts. Generation probabilities in a later analysis came from a VDJ recombination model fitted to out-of-frame rearrangements, and those results were checked against IGoR. In a later analysis, hypergeometric tests were used to score TCR-TCR, TCR-HLA and TCR-CMV co-occurrence, with a repertoire-size bias correction applied to TCR pairs. False discovery rates were estimated in a later analysis by permuting HLA or CMV assignments 20 times. In a later analysis, co-occurring TCRs were grouped using DBSCAN, and TCRdist sequence similarity was added for clustering within HLA-allele-positive subsets. Repertoires with fewer than 30,000 or more than 120,000 public chains, plus five repertoires with anomalous nucleotide sharing, were excluded from co-occurrence clustering. The source is immuneACCESS, and TCRdb retained only in-frame sequences with V and J called. Part of the clones is not carried over; for the studies checked, unresolved V genes explain less than half of this, and the remainder is unexplained. V, J and clone size were drawn from that table, and D and trimming were deduced from the DNA. Here the sample has more than 95,000 clones; roughly a tenth occur a single time. The ten largest make up 3.5% to 5% of the sample.

The cohort consisted of 650 to 700 healthy bone marrow donors. All cohort members were sampled while nominally healthy, although unrecorded immune exposures were likely present. The donor was CMV seropositive and was included in the group of some 290 seropositive cohort members. A peripheral blood sample was collected from each donor, and TCR beta sequencing was performed on peripheral blood mononuclear cells. The Qiagen DNeasy Blood Extraction Kit was used to extract genomic DNA from the blood cell samples. Overall study outcomes, separate from this receptor: Because counts were too low, about 18 rarely observed V segments, including chromosome 9 orphons, were left out of the earlier analysis of a few hundred of the donors. In a later analysis, TCR association rates were found to vary across HLA loci, with the most associated TCRs seen for DRB1 alleles and the fewest for HLA-C alleles. In this cohort, only TCR beta chains were sequenced, and detectable features were limited by the absence of alpha or paired-chain data. A later genetic analysis reported fewer N-insertions in productive TCRs among donors in an Asian-associated ancestry cluster than the roughly 670-donor mean. A cluster of highly shared sequence variants was judged likely to represent a technical artifact of the sequencing pipeline. In a later genetic analysis, a missense DCLRE1C variant was associated with V-gene and J-gene trimming of TCR beta chains, and the association was replicated in an independent cohort. When HLA alleles, especially DR and DQ, strongly co-occurred, attributing TCR associations to individual alleles was difficult. A later analysis reported that several top co-occurrence clusters appeared linked to parvovirus B19, influenza, CMV and Epstein-Barr virus. Cytomegalovirus status was reported to be diagnosed by the classifier with high specificity and sensitivity in both the original and validation cohorts. Most TCR sequences were observed very rarely across donors, whereas some public TCRs were present in many individuals. A later analysis found that most CMV-associated TCR beta chains appeared HLA-restricted, with HLA associations seemingly driven largely by CMV exposure. Because the 87-base-pair reads could not distinguish some IMGT-functional V segments, including TRBV6-2 and TRBV6-3, those segments were excluded. The authors suggested that the approach could potentially be extended to other disease states and immunological phenotypes. A later analysis found that HLA-associated TCR beta chains were more clonally expanded and had lower generation probabilities than equally common non-associated chains. Immune exposure information for the cohort was limited to CMV serostatus. The presence/absence analyses assumed that sequencing depth was roughly uniform across donors, and that assumption may not be true. In an earlier analysis of some 640 of the donors, most TCR beta V segments were observed in productive rearrangements about 87% or about 30% of the time, broadly matching IMGT annotations. A later analysis associated roughly 17,000 TCR beta sequences with specific HLA alleles at a false discovery rate of 0.05. A further reported finding was that TCR beta sequences accurately predicted the HLA-A and HLA-B alleles for most subjects in the first cohort. The study listed around 160 TCR beta chains as associated with cytomegalovirus. Because HLA typing was missing for some donors at each locus, association tests included only the typed subset. In vitro tests confirmed that a few of the cytomegalovirus-associated TCR beta chains recognize cytomegalovirus antigens. Linkage disequilibrium might explain the correlated functional status among segregating V segments, but an unknown experimental factor could not be excluded.

Recombination linked TRBV9 to TRBJ1-1; the D region possibly corresponds to TRBD1 (5 bases align). Sequenced material: PBMCs. This TCR came from a woman younger than 30 in good health and CMV-seropositive. The nucleotides are TGTGCCAGCAGCGTAGTGGACATATTGAACACTGAAGCTTTCTTT. This codes for CASSVVDILNTEAFF. The entire variable domain, with the stretches around the CDR3 drawn from the reference TRBV9 and TRBJ1-1 proteins, is DSGVTQTPKHLITATGQRVTLRCSPRSGDLSVYWYQQSLDQGLQFLIQYYNGEERAKGNILERFSAQQFPDLHSELNLSSLELGDSALYFCASSVVDILNTEAFFGQGTRLTVV.